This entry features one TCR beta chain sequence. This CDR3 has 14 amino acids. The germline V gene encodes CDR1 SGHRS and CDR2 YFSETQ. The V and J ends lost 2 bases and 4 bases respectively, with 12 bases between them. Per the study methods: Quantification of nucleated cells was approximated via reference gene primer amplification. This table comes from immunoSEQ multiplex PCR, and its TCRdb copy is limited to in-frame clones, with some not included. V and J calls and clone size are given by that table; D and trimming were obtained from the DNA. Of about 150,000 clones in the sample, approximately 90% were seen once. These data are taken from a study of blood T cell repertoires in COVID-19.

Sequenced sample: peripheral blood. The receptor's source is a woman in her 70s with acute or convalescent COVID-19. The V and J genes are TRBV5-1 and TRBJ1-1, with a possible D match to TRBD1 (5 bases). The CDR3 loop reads CASSFVAGTTEAFF. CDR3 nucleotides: TGCGCCAGCAGCTTCGTCGCGGGGACCACTGAAGCTTTCTTT.